This T cell receptor beta chain was documented in a study of cytomegalovirus exposure and HLA in healthy donors. Broader study findings: Immune exposure was documented only through CMV serostatus. Donors were assumed by presence/absence analyses to have roughly uniform sequencing depth. A later analysis, which compared TCR beta chains of equal frequency, found the HLA-associated ones more clonally expanded. Overall, approximately 180 TCR beta chains were annotated as cytomegalovirus-associated.

Worth noting for this clone: The antigen is undetermined.

The length of the CDR3 is 16 residues. The germline V gene has CDR1 MDHEN and CDR2 SYDVKM. The ends lost 1 base at V and 6 bases at J; junction bases unmatched: 9. Both 60 Vbeta primers and 13 Jbeta primers went into the PCR. Sequencing was performed with immunoSEQ multiplex PCR; in TCRdb, only in-frame clones are kept and a portion is missing. The sample contains under 65,000 clones, roughly 79% of which appear only once. The sample taken for sequencing was PBMCs. The sequence derives from a man aged 50 or older in good health and CMV-seronegative. This chain uses TRBV28 with TRBJ2-1, with 7 positions matching TRBD2. CDR3 protein: CASSLYRDYRPNEQFF. Written as DNA, the CDR3 is TGTGCCAGCAGTTTATATAGGGACTACCGCCCCAATGAGCAGTTCTTC.